This T cell receptor (beta chain) was found in a study of blood T cell repertoires in COVID-19. On the study more broadly: Collection of acute and convalescent COVID-19 samples took place in the United States, Italy and Spain. T cells, B-cell-depleted T cells, or PBMCs supplied cDNA or gDNA.

Germline V gene lookup returns CDR1 SGHDT and CDR2 YYEEEE. The CDR3 spans 14 residues. Trimming removed 0 bases at V and 3 bases at J, with 10 bases between. As originally analysed: Nucleated cell counts were estimated from reference gene primer amplification. TCRdb's copy holds only in-frame clones and misses some; the assay was immunoSEQ multiplex PCR. The DNA gave D and trimming, while V, J and clone size come from that table. The table lists about 91,000 clones, 88% of them singletons. The rearrangement links TRBV5-6 to TRBJ2-7; D might be TRBD1 (6 bases). Material: peripheral blood. This TCR came from a woman aged 70-85 years with acute or convalescent COVID-19. The DNA of the CDR3 is TGTGCCAGCAGCTTGGCGGGACACCTCTACGAGCAGTACTTC. Amino acids: CASSLAGHLYEQYF.